This record covers a single T cell receptor (beta chain). This sample stems from a study of human T cells and chemical hapten exposure. Study at large: 2% DPC was applied to approximately 2 cm by approximately 2 cm of upper inner arm skin for sensitization. Mainly, slight library volume differences in the pool made TCR yields vary.

Time point: patch test 3, about 24 weeks after DPC sensitization. As to treatment: therapeutic diphenylcyclopropenone sensitization with weekly scalp DPC. Donors were 18 to 70-year-old alopecia patients suitable for DPC. Total RNA extraction was carried out from unfractionated whole blood. The V and J ends lost 8 bases and 3 bases respectively, with 9 bases between them. Germline lookup yields CDR1 MGHDK and CDR2 SYGVNS. The CDR3 covers 12 residues. TCRdb re-called the RACE reads with MiXCR, one entry per CDR3 protein. The table shows approximately 86,000 distinct CDR3 sequences, with about a tenth occurring only once.

The gene calls are TRBV25-1 and TRBJ2-3; D perhaps matches TRBD1 (5 bases). The sequence was obtained from a woman aged 30 to 39 with alopecia areata. Some clones in this sample may be carry-over from other donors' samples. The specimen comprised whole blood, sampled in connection with sensitization to the hapten diphenylcyclopropenone (DPC). The CDR3 DNA reads as TGTGCCAGCGGGGCAGGGACAGATACGCAGTATTTT. Residues: CASGAGTDTQYF.